What follows is one T cell receptor (beta chain) and its context. Its antigen is still unknown. The entry originates in a study of T cell responses to AZD1222 COVID-19 vaccine. The CDR3 covers 15 residues. CDR1 is SNHLY and CDR2 is FYNNEI in the germline V gene. The V and J ends lost 3 bases and 1 base respectively, with 10 bases between them. Regarding the study as a whole: Nearly half of unique spike-specific TCRs reportedly avoided B.1.351 and B.1.1.7 mutated regions. When two AZD1222 doses had been given, Spike-specific TCR breadth and depth rose. Seropositive status at baseline applied to only five or six AZD1222 recipients.

TCRdb's table, derived via immunoSEQ multiplex PCR, lists solely in-frame clones and lacks some. The top ten hold 1% of the sample, which has about 180,000 clones, 90% to 95% seen once. The sample was peripheral blood, taken 28 days after the second dose of the MenACWY control vaccine. V is TRBV2 and J is TRBJ1-5; D gene unclear. This sequence originates from an adult who received the MenACWY meningococcal vaccine as a control. The CDR3 coding sequence is TGTGCCAGCAGTGATGGCGGACCAAGCAATCAGCCCCAGCATTTT. Amino acid sequence: CASSDGGPSNQPQHF.